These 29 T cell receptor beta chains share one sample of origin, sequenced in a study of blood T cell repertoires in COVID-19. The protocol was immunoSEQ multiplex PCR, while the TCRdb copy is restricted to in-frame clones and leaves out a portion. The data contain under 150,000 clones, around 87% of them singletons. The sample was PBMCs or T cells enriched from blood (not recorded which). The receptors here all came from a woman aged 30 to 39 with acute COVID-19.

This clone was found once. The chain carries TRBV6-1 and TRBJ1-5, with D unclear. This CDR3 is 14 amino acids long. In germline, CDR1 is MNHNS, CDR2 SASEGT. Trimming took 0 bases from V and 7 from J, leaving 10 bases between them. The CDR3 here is CASSEALSEQPQHF. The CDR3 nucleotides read TGTGCCAGCAGTGAAGCACTTAGCGAACAGCCCCAGCATTTT.

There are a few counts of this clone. CDR3 coding DNA: TGTGCCAGCAGCCGGACATTTTCCTACGAGCAGTACTTC. Protein sequence: CASSRTFSYEQYF. The rearrangement joins TRBV6-2 or TRBV6-3 to TRBJ2-7; TRBD1 is a possible D gene (5 bases). V was cut by 6 bases and J by 1 base, with 10 bases left in between. The CDR3 spans 13 residues. From germline, CDR1 is MNHEY and CDR2 SVGEGT.

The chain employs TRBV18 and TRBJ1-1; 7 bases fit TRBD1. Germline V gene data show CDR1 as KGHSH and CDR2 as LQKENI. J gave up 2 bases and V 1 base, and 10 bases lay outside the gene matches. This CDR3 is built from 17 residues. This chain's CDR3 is CASSPLKGQQLNTEAFF. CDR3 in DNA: TGTGCCAGCTCACCACTAAAGGGACAGCAGTTAAACACTGAAGCTTTCTTT.

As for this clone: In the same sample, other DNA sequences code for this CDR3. DNA for the CDR3: TGTGCCAGCAGTTTCGCCGGGGGTTCCTACAATGAGCAGTTCTTC. The encoded protein is CASSFAGGSYNEQFF. The genes are TRBV5-4 and TRBJ2-1; TRBD2 is a possible D gene (6 bases). CDR1 is SGHNT, CDR2 YYREEE, per germline (reference sequence). The CDR3 loop spans 15 amino acids. The germline V and J ends were trimmed by 5 bases and 1 base, with 13 bases remaining between them.

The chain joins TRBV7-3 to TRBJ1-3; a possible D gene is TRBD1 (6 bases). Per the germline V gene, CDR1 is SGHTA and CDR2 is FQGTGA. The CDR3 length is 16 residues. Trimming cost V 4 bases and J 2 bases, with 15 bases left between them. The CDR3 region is CASSSGGPGAGNTIYF. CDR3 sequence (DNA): TGTGCCAGCAGCTCCGGAGGCCCAGGGGCTGGAAACACCATATATTTT.

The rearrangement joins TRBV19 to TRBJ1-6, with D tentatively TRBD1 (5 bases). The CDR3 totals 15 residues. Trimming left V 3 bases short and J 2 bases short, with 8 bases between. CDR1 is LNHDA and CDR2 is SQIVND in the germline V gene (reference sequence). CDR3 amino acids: CASSMGRAYNSPLHF. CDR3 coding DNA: TGTGCCAGTAGTATGGGCAGGGCCTATAATTCACCCCTCCACTTT.

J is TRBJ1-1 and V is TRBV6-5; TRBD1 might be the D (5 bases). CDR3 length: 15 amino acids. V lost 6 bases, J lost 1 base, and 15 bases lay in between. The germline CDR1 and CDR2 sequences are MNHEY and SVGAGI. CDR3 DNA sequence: TGTGCCAGCAGGAGGGACCCGGGGGGGAACACTGAAGCTTTCTTT. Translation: CASRRDPGGNTEAFF.

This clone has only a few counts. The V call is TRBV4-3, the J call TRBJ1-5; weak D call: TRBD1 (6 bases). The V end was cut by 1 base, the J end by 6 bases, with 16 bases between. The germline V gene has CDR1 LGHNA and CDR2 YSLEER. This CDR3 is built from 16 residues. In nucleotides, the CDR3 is TGCGCCAGCAGCCAAGGTTTGTCGGCAGGGGTTCAGCCCCAGCATTTT. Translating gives CASSQGLSAGVQPQHF.

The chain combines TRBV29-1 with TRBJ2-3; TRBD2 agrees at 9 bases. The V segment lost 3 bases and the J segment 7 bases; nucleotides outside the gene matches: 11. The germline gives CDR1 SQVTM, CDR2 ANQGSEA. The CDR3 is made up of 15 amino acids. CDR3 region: CSVDAPSGNRYTQYF. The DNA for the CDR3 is TGCAGCGTTGACGCGCCTAGCGGGAACCGATATACGCAGTATTTT.

The CDR3 DNA reads TGTGCCATCAGTGAGTCGAGACAGGGAGTGGTACAGCCCCAGCATTTT. It codes for CAISESRQGVVQPQHF. This sequence joins TRBV10-3 and TRBJ1-5; 7 nucleotides agree with TRBD1. This CDR3 is built from 16 residues. With 0 bases clipped from V and 7 bases from J, the junction kept 9 bases outside the gene matches. Germline V CDR1 and CDR2: ENHRY, SYGVKD.

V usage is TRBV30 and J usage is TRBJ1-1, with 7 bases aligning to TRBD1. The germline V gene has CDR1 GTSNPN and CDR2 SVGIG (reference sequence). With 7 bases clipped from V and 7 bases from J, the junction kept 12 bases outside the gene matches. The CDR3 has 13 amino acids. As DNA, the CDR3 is TGTGCCTTCCCCCTACAGGGGCTGGTTGAAGCTTTCTTT. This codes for CAFPLQGLVEAFF.

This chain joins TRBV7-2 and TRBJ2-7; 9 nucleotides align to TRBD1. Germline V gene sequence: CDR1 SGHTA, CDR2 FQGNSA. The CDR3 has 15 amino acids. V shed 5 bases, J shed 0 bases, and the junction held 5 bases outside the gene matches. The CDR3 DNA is TGTGCCAGCAGCGGCTCGGGACAGGGCTCCTACGAGCAGTACTTC. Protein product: CASSGSGQGSYEQYF.

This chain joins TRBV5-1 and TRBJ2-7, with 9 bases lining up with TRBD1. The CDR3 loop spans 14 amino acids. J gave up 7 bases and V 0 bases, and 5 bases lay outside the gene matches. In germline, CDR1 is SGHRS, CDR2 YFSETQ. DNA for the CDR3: TGCGCCAGCAGCTTGGGACAGGGGGTCGAGGAGCAGTACTTC. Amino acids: CASSLGQGVEEQYF.

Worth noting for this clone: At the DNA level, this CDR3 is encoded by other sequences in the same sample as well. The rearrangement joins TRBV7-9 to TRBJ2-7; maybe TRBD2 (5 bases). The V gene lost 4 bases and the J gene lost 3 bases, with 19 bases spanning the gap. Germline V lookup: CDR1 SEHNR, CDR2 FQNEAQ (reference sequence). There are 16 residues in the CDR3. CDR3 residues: CASSSSRPGVRYEQYF. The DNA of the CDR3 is TGTGCCAGCAGCTCGAGCCGCCCCGGGGTACGCTACGAGCAGTACTTC.

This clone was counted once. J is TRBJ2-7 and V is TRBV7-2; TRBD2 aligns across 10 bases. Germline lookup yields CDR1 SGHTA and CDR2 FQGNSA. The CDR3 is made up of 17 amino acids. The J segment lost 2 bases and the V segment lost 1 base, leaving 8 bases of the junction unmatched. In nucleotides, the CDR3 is TGTGCCAGCAGCTTAGGGCCTAGCGGGAGTGGCACCTACGAGCAGTACTTC. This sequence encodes CASSLGPSGSGTYEQYF.

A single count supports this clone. CDR3 loop: CASSQDQAYNQPQHF. The CDR3 DNA reads TGCGCCAGCAGCCAAGATCAGGCTTACAATCAGCCCCAGCATTTT. The chain is built from TRBV4-3 and TRBJ1-5; D is uncertain. CDR1 is LGHNA, CDR2 YSLEER, per germline. This CDR3 has 15 amino acids. The V and J ends lost 0 bases and 3 bases respectively, with 9 bases between them.

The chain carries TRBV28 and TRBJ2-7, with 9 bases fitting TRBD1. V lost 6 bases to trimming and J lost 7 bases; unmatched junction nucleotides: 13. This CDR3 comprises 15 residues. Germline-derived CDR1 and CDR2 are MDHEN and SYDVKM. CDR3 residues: CASSGRGTGLNEQYF. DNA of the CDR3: TGTGCCAGCAGCGGGCGAGGGACAGGGTTAAATGAGCAGTACTTC.

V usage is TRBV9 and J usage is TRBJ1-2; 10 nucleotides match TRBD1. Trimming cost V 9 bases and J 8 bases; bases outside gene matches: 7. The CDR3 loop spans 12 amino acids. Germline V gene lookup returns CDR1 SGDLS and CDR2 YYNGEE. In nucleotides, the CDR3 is TGTGCCACCAGGGGACAGGGGTTCGGCTACACCTTC. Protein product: CATRGQGFGYTF.

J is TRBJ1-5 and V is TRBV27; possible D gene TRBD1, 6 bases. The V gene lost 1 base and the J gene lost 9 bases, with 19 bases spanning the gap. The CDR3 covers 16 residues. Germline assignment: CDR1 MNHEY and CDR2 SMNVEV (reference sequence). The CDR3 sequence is CASSLLGGLGNSPQHF. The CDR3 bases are TGTGCCAGCAGTTTATTAGGGGGATTAGGGAACTCGCCCCAGCATTTT.

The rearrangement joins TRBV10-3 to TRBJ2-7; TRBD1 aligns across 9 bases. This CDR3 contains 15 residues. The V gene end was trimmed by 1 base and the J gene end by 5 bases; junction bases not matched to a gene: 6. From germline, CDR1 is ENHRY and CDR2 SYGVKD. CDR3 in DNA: TGTGCCATCAGTGAGTGGGGACAGGGAGGGAACGAGCAGTACTTC. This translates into CAISEWGQGGNEQYF.

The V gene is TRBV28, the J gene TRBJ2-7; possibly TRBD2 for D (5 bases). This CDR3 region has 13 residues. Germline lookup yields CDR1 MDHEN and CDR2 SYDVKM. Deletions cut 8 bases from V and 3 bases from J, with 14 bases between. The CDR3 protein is CASSLQRNYEQYF. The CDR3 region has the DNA TGTGCCAGCTCTCTCCAGCGGAACTACGAGCAGTACTTC.

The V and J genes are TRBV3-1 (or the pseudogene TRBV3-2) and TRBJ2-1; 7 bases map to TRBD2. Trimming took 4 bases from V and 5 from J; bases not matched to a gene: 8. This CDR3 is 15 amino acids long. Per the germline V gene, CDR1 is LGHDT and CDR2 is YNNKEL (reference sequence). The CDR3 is CASSPIQLANNEQFF. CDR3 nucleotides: TGTGCCAGCAGCCCTATTCAACTAGCGAACAATGAGCAGTTCTTC.

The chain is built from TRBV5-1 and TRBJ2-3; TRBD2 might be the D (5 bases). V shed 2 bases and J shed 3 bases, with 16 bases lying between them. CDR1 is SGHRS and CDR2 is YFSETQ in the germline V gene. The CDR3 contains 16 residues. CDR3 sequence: CASSFPGPAATDTQYF. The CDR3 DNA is TGCGCCAGCAGCTTCCCTGGGCCAGCGGCTACAGATACGCAGTATTTT.

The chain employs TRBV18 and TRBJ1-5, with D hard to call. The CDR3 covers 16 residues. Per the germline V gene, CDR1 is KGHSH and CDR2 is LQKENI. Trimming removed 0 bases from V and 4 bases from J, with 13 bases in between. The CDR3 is CASSPPGGHLNQPQHF. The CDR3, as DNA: TGTGCCAGCTCACCACCGGGAGGGCATCTTAATCAGCCCCAGCATTTT.

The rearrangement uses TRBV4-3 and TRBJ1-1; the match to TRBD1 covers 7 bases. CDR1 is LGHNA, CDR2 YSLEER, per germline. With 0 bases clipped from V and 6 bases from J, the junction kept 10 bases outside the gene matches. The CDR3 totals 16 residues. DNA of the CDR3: TGCGCCAGCAGCCAAGATGACGGTGACACAGGGGCTGAAGCTTTCTTT. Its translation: CASSQDDGDTGAEAFF.

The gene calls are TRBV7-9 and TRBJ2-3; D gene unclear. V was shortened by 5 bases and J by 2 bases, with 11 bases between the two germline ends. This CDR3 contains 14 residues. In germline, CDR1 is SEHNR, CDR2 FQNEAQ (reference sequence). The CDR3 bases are TGTGCCAGCAGCGTATTACAGAACACAGATACGCAGTATTTT. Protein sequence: CASSVLQNTDTQYF.

CDR3 DNA: TGTGCCAGCAGTTCCGGACAGGGGGGCTCTGGAAACACCATATATTTT. This encodes CASSSGQGGSGNTIYF. This chain joins TRBV27 and TRBJ1-3; TRBD1 aligns across 10 bases. The V segment lost 4 bases and the J segment 0 bases; nucleotides outside the gene matches: 3. Germline values: CDR1 MNHEY, CDR2 SMNVEV (reference sequence). The CDR3 extends over 16 amino acids.

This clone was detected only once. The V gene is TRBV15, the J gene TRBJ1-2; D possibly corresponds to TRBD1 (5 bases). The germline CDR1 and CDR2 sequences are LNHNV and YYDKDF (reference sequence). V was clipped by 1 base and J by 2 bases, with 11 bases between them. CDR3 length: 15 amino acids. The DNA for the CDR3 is TGTGCCACCAGCAGAGCTACGACAGACAACTATGGCTACACCTTC. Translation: CATSRATTDNYGYTF.

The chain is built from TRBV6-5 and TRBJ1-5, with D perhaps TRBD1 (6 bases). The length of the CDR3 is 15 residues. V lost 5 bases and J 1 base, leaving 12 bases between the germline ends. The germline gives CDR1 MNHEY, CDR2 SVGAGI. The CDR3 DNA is TGTGCCAGCAGTAGGGGGGGGGAGAGCAATCAGCCCCAGCATTTT. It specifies CASSRGGESNQPQHF.